This T cell receptor (beta chain) was captured in a study of T cell responses to AZD1222 COVID-19 vaccine. V dropped 5 bases and J dropped 5 bases, with 10 bases sitting between them. From germline, CDR1 is SEHNR and CDR2 FQNEAQ (reference sequence). The CDR3 spans 13 residues. Measured with immunoSEQ multiplex PCR; TCRdb has only the in-frame clones, and not every one. This table has about 100,000 clones, 80% to 90% appearing once. The chain recombines TRBV7-9 with TRBJ2-1; tentative D call: TRBD2 (6 bases). The origin of this receptor is an adult who received the AZD1222 COVID-19 vaccine. Sequenced material: peripheral blood, taken 28 days after the second AZD1222 dose. DNA of the CDR3: TGTGCCAGCAGCCGGGACTTCGACAATGAGCAGTTCTTC. Protein: CASSRDFDNEQFF.